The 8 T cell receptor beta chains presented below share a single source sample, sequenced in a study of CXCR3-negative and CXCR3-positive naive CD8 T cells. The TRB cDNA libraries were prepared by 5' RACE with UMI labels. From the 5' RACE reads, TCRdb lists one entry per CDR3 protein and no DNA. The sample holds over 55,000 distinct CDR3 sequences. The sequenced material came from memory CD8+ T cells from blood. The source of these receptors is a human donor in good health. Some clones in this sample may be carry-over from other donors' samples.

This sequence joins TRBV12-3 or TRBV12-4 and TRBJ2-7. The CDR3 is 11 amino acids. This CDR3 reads CASSLSVEQYF.

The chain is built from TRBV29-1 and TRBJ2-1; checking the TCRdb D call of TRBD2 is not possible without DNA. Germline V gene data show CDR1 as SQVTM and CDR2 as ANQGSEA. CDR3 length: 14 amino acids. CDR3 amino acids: CSVATSGGFNEQFF.

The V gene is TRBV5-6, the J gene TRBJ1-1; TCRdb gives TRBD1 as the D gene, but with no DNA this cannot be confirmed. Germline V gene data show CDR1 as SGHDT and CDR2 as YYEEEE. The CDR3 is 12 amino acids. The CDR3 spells CASSLIGQGAFF.

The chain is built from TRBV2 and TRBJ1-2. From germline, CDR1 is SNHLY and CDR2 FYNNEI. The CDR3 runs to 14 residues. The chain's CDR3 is CASSPRLGEAGYTF. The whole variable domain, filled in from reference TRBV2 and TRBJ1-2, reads EPEVTQTPSHQVTQMGQEVILRCVPISNHLYFYWYRQILGQKVEFLVSFYNNEISEKSEIFDDQFSVERPDGSNFTLKIRSTKLEDSAMYFCASSPRLGEAGYTFGSGTRLTVV.

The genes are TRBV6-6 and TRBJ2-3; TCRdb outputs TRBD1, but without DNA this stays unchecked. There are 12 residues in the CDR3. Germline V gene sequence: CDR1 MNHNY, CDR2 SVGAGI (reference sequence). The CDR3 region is CATTGESDTQYF.

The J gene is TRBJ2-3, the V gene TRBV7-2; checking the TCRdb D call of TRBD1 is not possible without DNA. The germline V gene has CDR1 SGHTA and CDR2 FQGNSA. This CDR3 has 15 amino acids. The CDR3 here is CASSLGQGPQDTQYF.

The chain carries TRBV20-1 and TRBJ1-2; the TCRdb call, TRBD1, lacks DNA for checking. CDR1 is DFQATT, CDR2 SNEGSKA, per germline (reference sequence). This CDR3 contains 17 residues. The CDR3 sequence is CSARQWDRDPREPGYTF.

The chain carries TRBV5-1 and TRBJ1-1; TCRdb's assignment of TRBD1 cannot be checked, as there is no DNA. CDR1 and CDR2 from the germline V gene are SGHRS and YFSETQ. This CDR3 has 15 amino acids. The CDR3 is CASRYSGMFDTEAFF.